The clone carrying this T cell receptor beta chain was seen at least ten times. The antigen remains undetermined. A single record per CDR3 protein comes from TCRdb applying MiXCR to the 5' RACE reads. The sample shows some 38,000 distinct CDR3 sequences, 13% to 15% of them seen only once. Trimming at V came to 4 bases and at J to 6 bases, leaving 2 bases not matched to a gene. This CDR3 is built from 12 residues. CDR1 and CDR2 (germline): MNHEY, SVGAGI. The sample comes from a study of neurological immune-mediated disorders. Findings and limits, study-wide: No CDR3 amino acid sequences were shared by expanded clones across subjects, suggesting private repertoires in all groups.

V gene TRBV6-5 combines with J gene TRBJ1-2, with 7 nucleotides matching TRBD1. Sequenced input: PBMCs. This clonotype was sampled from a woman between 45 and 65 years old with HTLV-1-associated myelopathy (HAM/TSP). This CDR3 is CASSWDSNGYTF. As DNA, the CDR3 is TGTGCCAGCAGTTGGGACAGTAATGGCTACACCTTC.